This is a list of T cell receptor beta chains from one sample in a study of shared clonotypes between healthy human individuals. TCRdb keeps only in-frame clones here, not all; method: immunoSEQ multiplex PCR. The top ten clones hold around 15% of a sample with around 320,000 clones, around 87% of them seen once. Material: memory CD8+ T cells sorted from blood. These receptors were collected from a man younger than 35 in good health. The CDR3 runs from the conserved cysteine through the conserved F or W. The D gene is left open where the match is weak. Size tells how often a clone was seen (once, few, many) or the class of an expanded clone, and some rows leave it out.

v_gene: TRBV7-9
abundance: .
d_gene: .
j_gene: TRBJ2-7
CDR3aa: CASSRNNRDEQYF
CDR3nt: TGTGCCAGCAGCAGAAACAACAGGGACGAGCAGTACTTC

v_gene: TRBV4-1
abundance: .
d_gene: .
j_gene: TRBJ1-4
CDR3aa: CASSQRDVRISDEKLFF
CDR3nt: TGCGCCAGCAGCCAACGGGACGTAAGGATATCAGATGAAAAACTGTTTTTT

v_gene: TRBV5-6
abundance: .
d_gene: TRBD2
j_gene: TRBJ2-5
CDR3aa: CASSLEAGVTQYF
CDR3nt: TGTGCCAGCAGCTTGGAGGCGGGGGTGACCCAGTACTTC

v_gene: TRBV6-5
abundance: .
d_gene: .
j_gene: TRBJ1-6
CDR3aa: CASSPDRSNSPLHF
CDR3nt: TGTGCCAGCAGCCCCGACAGGAGTAATTCACCCCTCCACTTT

v_gene: TRBV11-2
abundance: .
d_gene: .
j_gene: TRBJ2-7
CDR3aa: CASSLASAVEQYF
CDR3nt: TGTGCCAGCAGCTTAGCCTCGGCAGTCGAGCAGTACTTC

v_gene: TRBV29-1
abundance: .
d_gene: TRBD2
j_gene: TRBJ2-1
CDR3aa: CSVGDYKLAGGLNEQFF
CDR3nt: TGCAGCGTCGGAGATTACAAACTAGCGGGAGGTCTGAATGAGCAGTTCTTC

v_gene: TRBV27
abundance: .
d_gene: TRBD2
j_gene: TRBJ2-5
CDR3aa: CASSQGLERETQYF
CDR3nt: TGTGCCAGCAGTCAAGGACTAGAGAGAGAGACCCAGTACTTC

v_gene: TRBV27
abundance: .
d_gene: TRBD2
j_gene: TRBJ2-2
CDR3aa: CASTDGGAVTGELFF
CDR3nt: TGTGCCAGCACGGACGGGGGGGCCGTGACCGGGGAGCTGTTTTTT

v_gene: TRBV9
abundance: .
d_gene: .
j_gene: TRBJ1-2
CDR3aa: CASSADRANYGYTF
CDR3nt: TGTGCCAGCAGCGCGGACAGAGCTAACTATGGCTACACCTTC

v_gene: TRBV5-6
abundance: .
d_gene: .
j_gene: TRBJ2-7
CDR3aa: CASSSAYRIYEQYF
CDR3nt: TGTGCCAGCAGCAGCGCCTACAGGATTTACGAGCAGTACTTC

v_gene: TRBV5-4
abundance: few
d_gene: TRBD2
j_gene: TRBJ2-7
CDR3aa: CASSRGGEQYF
CDR3nt: TGTGCCAGCAGCCGGGGGGGCGAGCAGTACTTC

v_gene: TRBV10-3
abundance: once
d_gene: .
j_gene: TRBJ2-5
CDR3aa: CAISEEQRQETQYF
CDR3nt: TGTGCCATCAGTGAGGAACAGAGACAAGAGACCCAGTACTTC

v_gene: TRBV7-9
abundance: .
d_gene: .
j_gene: TRBJ2-5
CDR3aa: CASSLSWAEKETQYF
CDR3nt: TGTGCCAGCAGCTTGAGTTGGGCGGAGAAAGAGACCCAGTACTTC

v_gene: TRBV5-4
abundance: .
d_gene: .
j_gene: TRBJ1-4
CDR3aa: CASSLDGTVTGEKLFF
CDR3nt: TGTGCCAGCAGCTTGGATGGAACCGTTACAGGGGAAAAACTGTTTTTT

v_gene: TRBV30
abundance: .
d_gene: .
j_gene: TRBJ2-6
CDR3aa: CAWSDATSGANVLTF
CDR3nt: TGTGCCTGGAGTGATGCAACCTCTGGGGCCAACGTCCTGACTTTC

v_gene: TRBV27
abundance: many
d_gene: .
j_gene: TRBJ2-7
CDR3aa: CASSRAGQEYEQYF
CDR3nt: TGTGCCAGCAGTCGAGCGGGACAGGAATACGAGCAGTACTTC

v_gene: TRBV9
abundance: .
d_gene: .
j_gene: TRBJ1-5
CDR3aa: CASSVVRSNQPQHF
CDR3nt: TGTGCCAGCAGCGTAGTTAGATCCAATCAGCCCCAGCATTTT

v_gene: TRBV15
abundance: .
d_gene: .
j_gene: TRBJ2-3
CDR3aa: CATSRVARSSTDTQYF
CDR3nt: TGTGCCACCAGCAGAGTGGCACGGTCTAGCACAGATACGCAGTATTTT

v_gene: TRBV6-1
abundance: .
d_gene: TRBD1
j_gene: TRBJ1-1
CDR3aa: CASSEVGQGFTEAFF
CDR3nt: TGTGCCAGCAGTGAAGTGGGACAGGGGTTCACTGAAGCTTTCTTT

v_gene: TRBV9
abundance: .
d_gene: .
j_gene: TRBJ2-5
CDR3aa: CASSVGGTNWAAETQYF
CDR3nt: TGTGCCAGCAGCGTAGGGGGGACAAACTGGGCAGCGGAGACCCAGTACTTC

v_gene: TRBV21-1
abundance: .
d_gene: .
j_gene: TRBJ1-2
CDR3aa: CASIHDRTGRSGYTF
CDR3nt: TGTGCCAGCATCCACGACCGGACGGGACGGAGTGGCTACACCTTC

v_gene: TRBV4-1
abundance: .
d_gene: TRBD2
j_gene: TRBJ2-7
CDR3aa: CASSHQTSGEQYF
CDR3nt: TGCGCCAGCAGCCACCAGACTAGCGGGGAGCAGTACTTC

v_gene: TRBV5-8
abundance: few
d_gene: TRBD1
j_gene: TRBJ2-1
CDR3aa: CASRRQGARFDEQFF
CDR3nt: TGTGCCAGCAGAAGACAGGGGGCCCGTTTCGATGAGCAGTTCTTC

v_gene: TRBV5-1
abundance: .
d_gene: .
j_gene: TRBJ1-1
CDR3aa: CASSSAKGLAFF
CDR3nt: TGCGCCAGCAGCTCGGCCAAGGGGCTGGCTTTCTTT

v_gene: TRBV4-3
abundance: .
d_gene: .
j_gene: TRBJ2-2
CDR3aa: CASSQTASWNTGELFF
CDR3nt: TGCGCCAGCAGCCAAACCGCCTCGTGGAACACCGGGGAGCTGTTTTTT

v_gene: TRBV28
abundance: .
d_gene: .
j_gene: TRBJ2-1
CDR3aa: CASRGDYNEQFF
CDR3nt: TGTGCCAGCCGAGGTGATTACAATGAGCAGTTCTTC

v_gene: TRBV27
abundance: once
d_gene: .
j_gene: TRBJ2-7
CDR3aa: CASSLDLMGYEQYF
CDR3nt: TGTGCCAGCAGTTTAGACCTAATGGGATACGAGCAGTACTTC

v_gene: TRBV27
abundance: .
d_gene: .
j_gene: TRBJ1-1
CDR3aa: CASSLLGRTGITEAFF
CDR3nt: TGTGCCAGCAGTTTATTGGGCAGAACAGGGATCACTGAAGCTTTCTTT

v_gene: TRBV7-9
abundance: .
d_gene: .
j_gene: TRBJ2-7
CDR3aa: CASSFGRSYEQYF
CDR3nt: TGTGCCAGCAGCTTTGGACGGAGCTACGAGCAGTACTTC

v_gene: TRBV5-4
abundance: .
d_gene: .
j_gene: TRBJ2-2
CDR3aa: CASSLGPAGDTGELFF
CDR3nt: TGTGCCAGCAGCTTGGGCCCGGCAGGGGACACCGGGGAGCTGTTTTTT

v_gene: TRBV10-2
abundance: .
d_gene: .
j_gene: TRBJ1-5
CDR3aa: CASSESWGRTGRGPQHF
CDR3nt: TGCGCCAGCAGTGAGTCGTGGGGCCGTACGGGTCGGGGGCCCCAGCATTTT

v_gene: TRBV11-2
abundance: .
d_gene: .
j_gene: TRBJ2-2
CDR3aa: CASSLRPSENTGELFF
CDR3nt: TGTGCCAGCAGCTTAAGGCCTAGCGAGAACACCGGGGAGCTGTTTTTT

v_gene: TRBV9
abundance: .
d_gene: TRBD2
j_gene: TRBJ2-1
CDR3aa: CASSPGTSGDNEQFF
CDR3nt: TGTGCCAGCAGCCCAGGGACTAGCGGGGACAATGAGCAGTTCTTC

v_gene: TRBV4-2
abundance: .
d_gene: .
j_gene: TRBJ1-1
CDR3aa: CASSQEVGGRNTEAFF
CDR3nt: TGTGCCAGCAGCCAAGAAGTAGGAGGGCGGAACACTGAAGCTTTCTTT

v_gene: TRBV2
abundance: .
d_gene: .
j_gene: TRBJ2-1
CDR3aa: CASLRGVDEQFF
CDR3nt: TGTGCCAGCTTGAGAGGGGTCGATGAGCAGTTCTTC

v_gene: TRBV4-2
abundance: few
d_gene: TRBD2
j_gene: TRBJ2-7
CDR3aa: CASSQVLAGNNYEQYF
CDR3nt: TGTGCCAGCAGCCAAGTCCTAGCGGGGAACAACTACGAGCAGTACTTC

v_gene: TRBV5-4
abundance: .
d_gene: .
j_gene: TRBJ1-4
CDR3aa: CASSLDGRLNEKLFF
CDR3nt: TGTGCCAGCAGCTTGGACGGACGGTTAAATGAAAAACTGTTTTTT

v_gene: TRBV4-1
abundance: .
d_gene: .
j_gene: TRBJ2-4
CDR3aa: CASSQVPVMAKNIQYF
CDR3nt: TGCGCCAGCAGCCAAGTACCGGTAATGGCCAAAAACATTCAGTACTTC

v_gene: TRBV27
abundance: .
d_gene: TRBD1
j_gene: TRBJ1-6
CDR3aa: CASSLGQGDSYNSPLHF
CDR3nt: TGTGCCAGCAGTCTGGGACAGGGGGACTCCTATAATTCACCCCTCCACTTT

v_gene: TRBV5-6
abundance: few
d_gene: TRBD1
j_gene: TRBJ2-7
CDR3aa: CASSWDRVSEQYF
CDR3nt: TGTGCCAGCAGCTGGGACAGGGTAAGCGAGCAGTACTTC

v_gene: TRBV6-5
abundance: once
d_gene: .
j_gene: TRBJ2-2
CDR3aa: CASSLGSGELFF
CDR3nt: TGTGCCAGCTCCTTGGGAAGTGGGGAGCTGTTTTTT

v_gene: TRBV9
abundance: once
d_gene: .
j_gene: TRBJ1-6
CDR3aa: CASSPSTGLNSPLHF
CDR3nt: TGTGCCAGCAGCCCGTCGACAGGCCTTAATTCACCCCTCCACTTT

v_gene: TRBV5-4
abundance: .
d_gene: TRBD2
j_gene: TRBJ2-7
CDR3aa: CASSYNTGGVYEQYF
CDR3nt: TGTGCCAGCAGCTATAACACGGGAGGGGTCTACGAGCAGTACTTC

v_gene: TRBV7-2
abundance: .
d_gene: .
j_gene: TRBJ2-7
CDR3aa: CASSPLTAGPYEQYF
CDR3nt: TGTGCCAGCAGCCCCCTGACCGCGGGCCCCTACGAGCAGTACTTC

v_gene: TRBV11-2
abundance: few
d_gene: TRBD2
j_gene: TRBJ2-7
CDR3aa: CASSGVGPSGGIRLWEQYF
CDR3nt: TGTGCCAGCAGCGGAGTCGGGCCTAGCGGGGGGATCCGGCTATGGGAGCAGTACTTC

v_gene: TRBV9
abundance: .
d_gene: .
j_gene: TRBJ2-1
CDR3aa: CASSVANSFVEQFF
CDR3nt: TGTGCCAGCAGCGTAGCTAACAGCTTCGTTGAGCAGTTCTTC

v_gene: TRBV4-1
abundance: .
d_gene: .
j_gene: TRBJ1-1
CDR3aa: CASRRGAFGIGDTEAFF
CDR3nt: TGCGCCAGCAGACGGGGGGCCTTCGGGATTGGGGACACTGAAGCTTTCTTT

v_gene: TRBV10-2
abundance: .
d_gene: .
j_gene: TRBJ1-5
CDR3aa: CASRGGSNQPQHF
CDR3nt: TGCGCCAGCAGGGGGGGTAGCAATCAGCCCCAGCATTTT

v_gene: TRBV9
abundance: .
d_gene: TRBD2
j_gene: TRBJ2-3
CDR3aa: CASSVTGTSGTKDTQYF
CDR3nt: TGTGCCAGCAGCGTCACCGGGACTAGCGGGACCAAAGATACGCAGTATTTT

v_gene: TRBV9
abundance: .
d_gene: .
j_gene: TRBJ2-1
CDR3aa: CASSPWLAANSYNEQFF
CDR3nt: TGTGCCAGCAGCCCTTGGTTAGCGGCCAATTCCTACAATGAGCAGTTCTTC

v_gene: TRBV2
abundance: .
d_gene: .
j_gene: TRBJ1-4
CDR3aa: CASSEIDSHEKLFF
CDR3nt: TGTGCCAGCAGTGAGATCGATTCCCATGAAAAACTGTTTTTT

v_gene: TRBV7-9
abundance: .
d_gene: .
j_gene: TRBJ2-5
CDR3aa: CASSLVDSREETQYF
CDR3nt: TGTGCCAGCAGCTTAGTGGACAGCAGAGAAGAGACCCAGTACTTC

v_gene: TRBV6-5
abundance: .
d_gene: TRBD1
j_gene: TRBJ2-7
CDR3aa: CAAAADRVTYEQYF
CDR3nt: TGTGCCGCAGCCGCGGACAGGGTAACCTACGAGCAGTACTTC